This T cell receptor beta chain derives from a study of CD8+CD57+ T cells in acquired aplastic anemia. Study details: When averaged, DNA from sorted CD4+ and CD8+ cells came to 2.5 to 3.5 ug. Some 9.9 million reads were obtained on average for healthy donor CD4+ cells.

Researchers used genomic DNA as the template to profile TCR beta VDJ and CDR3. Each CDR3 protein is one row after TCRdb ran MiXCR on the reads. The data hold hundreds of thousands of distinct CDR3 sequences, with 65% to 75% observed a single time. A remark on this clonotype: Its target is not known.

General study findings and limits: Under 35 was the count of CD8+ CDR3 sequences that patients shared with controls. No significant patient-versus-control difference appeared in CD8+ Simpson's diversity.

This CDR3 is 15 amino acids long. The trim removed 4 bases at V and 9 bases at J, leaving 14 bases unmatched. Germline values: CDR1 SGHDT, CDR2 YYEEEE. This sequence originates from a human donor in good health, serving as a control. Specimen: sorted CD4+, CD8+, or CD8+CD57+ T cells (not recorded which) from PBMCs. The chain has TRBV5-6 and TRBJ2-3; TRBD2 agrees at 7 bases. DNA of the CDR3: TGTGCCAGCAGCACGTTCGAGCTAGCGGTAACAACGCAGTATTTT. Protein product: CASSTFELAVTTQYF. The whole variable domain, filled in from reference TRBV5-6 and TRBJ2-3, reads DAGVTQSPTHLIKTRGQQVTLRCSPKSGHDTVSWYQQALGQGPQFIFQYYEEEERQRGNFPDRFSGHQFPNYSSELNVNALLLGDSALYLCASSTFELAVTTQYFGPGTRLTVL.